This TCR beta chain originates from a study of CD8 T cells in ankylosing spondylitis. TCRdb reprocessed the 5' RACE reads via MiXCR and lists one record per CDR3 protein. This table holds hundreds of thousands of distinct CDR3 sequences, about 10% found once. Overall study findings and caveats: Disease-linked clones were reportedly significantly enriched in matched ankylosing spondylitis synovial fluid. A subset of motif variants has previously been described in the synovial fluid and blood of reactive arthritis. Clones linked with disease were CD8+ and fairly uncommon in the peripheral blood. Typical of ankylosing spondylitis blood, it appeared, was a TCR beta motif of eight highly homologous variants.

This CDR3 is built from 13 residues. Germline CDR1 is SGHRS and CDR2 is YFSETQ. Note on this clonotype: Its antigen remains unknown. Compared with germline, one end of the junction differs, possibly owing to a read error.

The chain is built from TRBV5-1 and TRBJ2-7; 10 positions match TRBD1. The sequencing input was blood, either unsorted or a sorted T cell fraction (not recorded which). The receptor was isolated from a male donor with ankylosing spondylitis. CDR3 in amino acids: CTSSDGTGATQYF. Written as DNA, the CDR3 is TGCACCAGCAGCGACGGGACAGGGGCAACGCAGTACTTC.